These 8 T cell receptor beta chains originate from one sample sequenced in a study of blood T cell repertoires in COVID-19. Profiled with immunoSEQ multiplex PCR; TCRdb holds only in-frame clones, not every one. The sample includes under 300,000 clones, 70% to 85% of them seen just once. The sample comprised peripheral blood. These TCRs come from a man in his forties who had recovered from COVID-19.

The chain recombines TRBV6-4 with TRBJ2-2, with 7 bases matching TRBD2. V gave up 3 bases and J gave up 4 bases; unmatched junction bases: 2. Germline lookup yields CDR1 MRHNA and CDR2 SNTAGT. The CDR3 runs 14 residues. The CDR3 loop reads CASSEERGTGELFF. The CDR3 nucleotides are TGTGCCAGCAGTGAAGAGCGGGGCACCGGGGAGCTGTTTTTT.

V and J are TRBV30 and TRBJ2-3, with TRBD2 matching 14 bases. The CDR3 covers 15 residues. Looked up from germline, CDR1 is GTSNPN and CDR2 is SVGIG (reference sequence). V shed 5 bases and J 4 bases; nucleotides not matched to a gene: 5. The CDR3 sequence: CAWGGLAGGSDTQYF. CDR3 sequence (DNA): TGTGCCTGGGGAGGACTAGCGGGAGGTTCAGATACGCAGTATTTT.

Here the CDR3 reads CASSLEYSYTEAFF. The CDR3 DNA reads TGTGCCAGCAGCTTAGAATACAGTTACACTGAAGCTTTCTTT. V gene TRBV7-2 combines with J gene TRBJ1-1; D remains unclear. This CDR3 spans 14 amino acids. CDR1 SGHTA and CDR2 FQGNSA come from the germline V gene. Deletions cut 1 base from V and 3 bases from J, with 9 bases between.

The chain recombines TRBV7-9 with TRBJ1-1; D gene ambiguous. The CDR3 runs to 13 residues. V was trimmed by 1 base and J by 4 bases, leaving 7 bases between them. Germline-derived CDR1 and CDR2 are SEHNR and FQNEAQ (reference sequence). The CDR3: CASSLELLTEAFF. CDR3 bases: TGTGCCAGCAGCTTAGAACTCCTCACTGAAGCTTTCTTT.

This clone was counted once. V is TRBV3-1 (or the pseudogene TRBV3-2) and J is TRBJ1-2, with 7 bases fitting TRBD1. Trimming took 4 bases from V and 8 from J; bases not matched to a gene: 10. The CDR3 runs 14 residues. Germline-derived CDR1 and CDR2 are LGHDT and YNNKEL (reference sequence). CDR3 coding DNA: TGTGCCAGCAGCCCAGGGCAGGGGGTTAGAGGCTACACCTTC. Residues: CASSPGQGVRGYTF.

The rearrangement links TRBV4-3 to TRBJ1-2; perhaps TRBD1 as D (6 bases). The germline V and J ends were trimmed by 2 bases and 4 bases, with 14 bases remaining between them. The CDR3 is 15 residues long. Germline CDR1 is LGHNA and CDR2 is YSLEER. The DNA for the CDR3 is TGCGCCAGCAGCCAATCACGGGGGGCTGGCTATGGCTACACCTTC. Residues: CASSQSRGAGYGYTF.

Comments on this clone: Other DNA sequences in this specimen translate into the identical CDR3. V gene TRBV29-1 combines with J gene TRBJ1-1; D unresolved. The CDR3 is made up of 10 amino acids. V was clipped by 6 bases and J by 4 bases, with 6 bases between them. Looked up from germline, CDR1 is SQVTM and CDR2 is ANQGSEA. The DNA for the CDR3 is TGCAGCGTACAGATCACTGAAGCTTTCTTT. This sequence encodes CSVQITEAFF.

The gene calls are TRBV14 and TRBJ2-1; 7 nucleotides match TRBD2. Germline V gives CDR1 SGHDN, CDR2 FVKESK. Trimming took 3 bases from V and 3 from J; bases not matched to a gene: 2. The CDR3 covers 14 residues. The CDR3 is CASSHGGFYNEQFF. In DNA, the CDR3 is TGTGCCAGCAGCCACGGGGGGTTCTACAATGAGCAGTTCTTC.